This T cell receptor (beta chain) was identified during a study of blood T cell repertoires in COVID-19. Study-level background: Acute and convalescent COVID-19 samples came from the United States, Italy and Spain. PBMCs, B-cell-depleted T cells, or T cells were the source of the cDNA or gDNA that made up the material.

The CDR3 totals 14 residues. The V gene end was trimmed by 3 bases and the J gene end by 1 base; junction bases not matched to a gene: 1. From germline, CDR1 is SGDLS and CDR2 YYNGEE. As handled by the study authors: From reference gene primer amplification, estimates of nucleated cell counts were derived. The table came from immunoSEQ multiplex PCR; TCRdb's copy has only in-frame clones and leaves some out. D and trimming were read from the DNA, whereas the V and J calls and clone size are those reported in that table. Here the sample spans about 58,000 clones, about 88% being singletons. The receptor comes from a woman between 65 and 79 years old with active COVID-19. Sequenced: peripheral blood. V usage is TRBV9 and J usage is TRBJ1-1, with TRBD1 matching 9 bases. CDR3 in DNA: TGTGCCAGCAGCGCGGGACAGGGGAACACTGAAGCTTTCTTT. It translates to CASSAGQGNTEAFF.